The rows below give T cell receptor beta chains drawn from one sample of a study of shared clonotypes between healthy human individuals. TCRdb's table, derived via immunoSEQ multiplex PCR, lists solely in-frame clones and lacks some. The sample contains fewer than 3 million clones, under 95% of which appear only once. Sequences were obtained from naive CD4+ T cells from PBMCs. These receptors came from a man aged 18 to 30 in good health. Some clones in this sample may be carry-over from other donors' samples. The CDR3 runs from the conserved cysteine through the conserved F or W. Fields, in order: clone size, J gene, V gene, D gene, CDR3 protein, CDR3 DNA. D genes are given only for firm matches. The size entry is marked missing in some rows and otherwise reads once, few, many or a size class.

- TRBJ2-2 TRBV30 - CAWSVIGVAGELFF TGTGCCTGGAGTGTAATCGGGGTCGCCGGGGAGCTGTTTTTT
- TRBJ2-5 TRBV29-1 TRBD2 CSVQGLAGGSGETQYF TGCAGCGTTCAGGGACTAGCGGGAGGAAGTGGAGAGACCCAGTACTTC
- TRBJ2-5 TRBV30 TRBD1 CAWSPESDRRETQYF TGTGCCTGGAGTCCCGAATCGGACAGGAGGGAGACCCAGTACTTC
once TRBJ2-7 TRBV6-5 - CASSYSIGHSYEQYF TGTGCCAGCAGTTACTCGATTGGACACAGCTACGAGCAGTACTTC
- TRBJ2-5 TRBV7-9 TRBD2 CASSLTSGAQETQYF TGTGCCAGCAGCTTAACTAGCGGGGCCCAAGAGACCCAGTACTTC
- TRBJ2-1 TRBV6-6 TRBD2 CASRASGGGNEQFF TGTGCCAGCAGAGCTAGCGGGGGGGGCAATGAGCAGTTCTTC
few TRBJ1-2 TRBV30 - CAWSPPDRGGYTF TGTGCCTGGAGCCCCCCGGACAGAGGAGGCTACACCTTC
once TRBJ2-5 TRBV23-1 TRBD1 CASSRRDRRVETQYF TGCGCCAGCAGTCGCCGGGACAGGAGGGTAGAGACCCAGTACTTC
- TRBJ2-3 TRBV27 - CASSAHLGPVNADTQYF TGTGCCAGCAGTGCTCATCTGGGTCCAGTGAACGCAGATACGCAGTATTTT
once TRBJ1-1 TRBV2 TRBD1 CASRSQGGTEAFF TGTGCCAGCAGGAGTCAGGGGGGCACTGAAGCTTTCTTT
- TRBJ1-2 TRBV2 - CASRYAGIHGYTF TGTGCCAGCAGGTACGCAGGGATCCATGGCTACACCTTC
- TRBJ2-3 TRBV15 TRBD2 CATSRALAGRTDTQYF TGTGCCACCAGCAGAGCCCTAGCGGGTCGCACAGATACGCAGTATTTT
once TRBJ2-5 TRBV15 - CATSRDRGNRGETQYF TGTGCCACCAGCAGAGATCGGGGGAACAGGGGCGAGACCCAGTACTTC
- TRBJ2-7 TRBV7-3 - CASSLYPSSYEQYF TGTGCCAGCAGCTTATACCCTAGCTCCTACGAGCAGTACTTC
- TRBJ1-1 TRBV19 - CASLSRGFPEAFF TGTGCCAGTTTATCCAGGGGTTTCCCTGAAGCTTTCTTT
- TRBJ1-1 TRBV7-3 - CASSRAGMNTEAFF TGTGCCAGCAGCCGGGCGGGGATGAACACTGAAGCTTTCTTT
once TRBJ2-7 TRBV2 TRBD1 CASSAETGAAYEQYF TGTGCCAGCAGCGCCGAGACAGGGGCCGCCTACGAGCAGTACTTC
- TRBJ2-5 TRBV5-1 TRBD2 CASSWALVASGRGETQYF TGCGCCAGCAGCTGGGCCTTAGTGGCTAGCGGGAGAGGGGAGACCCAGTACTTC
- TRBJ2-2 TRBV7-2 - CASSLVGGAGGELFF TGTGCCAGCAGCTTAGTTGGGGGAGCGGGCGGGGAGCTGTTTTTT
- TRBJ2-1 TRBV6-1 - CASSTVVEQFF TGTGCCAGCAGTACCGTGGTTGAGCAGTTCTTC
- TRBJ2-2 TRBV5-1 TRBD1 CASSADRGQAGELFF TGCGCCAGCAGCGCAGACAGGGGGCAAGCCGGGGAGCTGTTTTTT
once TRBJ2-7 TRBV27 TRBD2 CASSPPRGLASRGSYEQYF TGTGCCAGCAGCCCGCCCCGGGGACTAGCGTCCAGGGGCTCCTACGAGCAGTACTTC
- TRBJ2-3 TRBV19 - CATVGGPEDTQYF TGTGCCACCGTTGGGGGGCCGGAGGATACGCAGTATTTT
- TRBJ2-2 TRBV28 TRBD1 CASRPTGGENTGELFF TGTGCCAGCAGGCCCACAGGGGGCGAAAACACCGGGGAGCTGTTTTTT
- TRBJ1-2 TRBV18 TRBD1 CASSPLVLSGGDGYTF TGTGCCAGCTCACCACTTGTACTATCAGGGGGCGATGGCTACACCTTC
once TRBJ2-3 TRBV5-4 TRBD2 CASSFRGGDTQYF TGTGCCAGCAGCTTCCGGGGGGGAGATACGCAGTATTTT
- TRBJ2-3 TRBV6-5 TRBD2 CASSYGTSGRTQYF TGTGCCAGCAGTTACGGGACTAGCGGGAGAACGCAGTATTTT
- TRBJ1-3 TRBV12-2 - CASRPTSGNTIYF TGTGCAAGTCGCCCGACCTCTGGAAACACCATATATTTT
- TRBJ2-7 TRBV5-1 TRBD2 CASGRAPYEQYF TGCGCCAGCGGGAGGGCCCCCTACGAGCAGTACTTC
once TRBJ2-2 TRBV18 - CASSPPQGMNTGELFF TGTGCCAGCTCACCACCTCAGGGGATGAACACCGGGGAGCTGTTTTTT
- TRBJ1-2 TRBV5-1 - CASSLAGRDGDGYTF TGCGCCAGCAGCTTGGCCGGCCGGGACGGAGATGGCTACACCTTC
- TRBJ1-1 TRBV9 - CASSAPGTEAFF TGTGCCAGCAGCGCCCCAGGCACTGAAGCTTTCTTT
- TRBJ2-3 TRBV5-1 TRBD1 CASSLGQGAGTDTQYF TGCGCCAGCAGCTTAGGACAGGGGGCTGGAACAGATACGCAGTATTTT
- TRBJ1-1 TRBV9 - CASSSMGTEAFF TGTGCCAGCAGCTCAATGGGCACTGAAGCTTTCTTT
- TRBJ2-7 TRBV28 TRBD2 CASSLPGLAGVSYEQYF TGTGCCAGCAGTTTACCGGGACTAGCGGGCGTCTCCTACGAGCAGTACTTC
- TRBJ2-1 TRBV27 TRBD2 CASGTSGRSYNEQFF TGTGCCAGTGGGACTAGCGGGAGGTCCTACAATGAGCAGTTCTTC
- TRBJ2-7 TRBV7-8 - CASSPTGNYEQYF TGTGCCAGCAGCCCAACCGGTAATTACGAGCAGTACTTC
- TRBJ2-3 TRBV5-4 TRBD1 CASSTLTGLRTDTQYF TGTGCCAGCAGCACCCTGACAGGGCTACGCACAGATACGCAGTATTTT
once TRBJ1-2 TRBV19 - CASSIARGFNYGYTF TGTGCCAGTAGTATAGCGCGCGGATTTAACTATGGCTACACCTTC
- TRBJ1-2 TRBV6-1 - CASSENVLEDGYTF TGTGCCAGCAGTGAAAACGTCCTCGAAGATGGCTACACCTTC
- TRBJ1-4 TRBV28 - CASSFLNEKLFF TGTGCCAGCAGTTTTCTAAATGAAAAACTGTTTTTT
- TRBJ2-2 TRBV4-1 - CASSQDPGRVTGELFF TGCGCCAGCAGCCAAGATCCGGGCAGAGTCACCGGGGAGCTGTTTTTT
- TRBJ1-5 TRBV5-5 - CASSLAPGELEAQHF TGTGCCAGCAGCCTGGCTCCGGGGGAGTTGGAGGCCCAGCATTTT
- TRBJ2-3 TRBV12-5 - CASVRDSTDTQYF TGTGCTAGTGTTCGAGACAGCACAGATACGCAGTATTTT
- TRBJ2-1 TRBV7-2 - CASSLRGSTSYNEQFF TGTGCCAGCAGCTTAAGGGGTTCGACCTCCTACAATGAGCAGTTCTTC
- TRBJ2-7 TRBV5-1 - CASSFRDGSSEQYF TGCGCCAGCAGCTTCCGGGACGGTAGTAGCGAGCAGTACTTC
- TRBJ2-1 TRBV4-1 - CASSRQPTPGHYNEQFF TGCGCCAGCAGCCGGCAACCCACGCCGGGACACTACAATGAGCAGTTCTTC
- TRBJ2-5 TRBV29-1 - CSVGAGVPLGTQYF TGCAGCGTCGGCGCCGGGGTACCTCTCGGGACCCAGTACTTC
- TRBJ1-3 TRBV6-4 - CASSDSQGVSGNTIYF TGTGCCAGCAGTGACTCCCAGGGCGTATCTGGAAACACCATATATTTT
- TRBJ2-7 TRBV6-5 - CASRTATYEQYF TGTGCCAGCCGAACAGCCACCTACGAGCAGTACTTC
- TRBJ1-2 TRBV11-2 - CASSLQPGYGYTF TGTGCCAGCAGCTTACAGCCTGGGTATGGCTACACCTTC
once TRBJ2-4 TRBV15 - CATGETLAKNIQYF TGTGCCACCGGGGAGACTCTAGCCAAAAACATTCAGTACTTC
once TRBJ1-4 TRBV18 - CASSPPQGTNEKLFF TGTGCCAGCTCACCCCCACAGGGCACTAATGAAAAACTGTTTTTT
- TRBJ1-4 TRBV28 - CASSLLAGGEKLFF TGTGCCAGCAGTTTATTGGCGGGGGGGGAAAAACTGTTTTTT